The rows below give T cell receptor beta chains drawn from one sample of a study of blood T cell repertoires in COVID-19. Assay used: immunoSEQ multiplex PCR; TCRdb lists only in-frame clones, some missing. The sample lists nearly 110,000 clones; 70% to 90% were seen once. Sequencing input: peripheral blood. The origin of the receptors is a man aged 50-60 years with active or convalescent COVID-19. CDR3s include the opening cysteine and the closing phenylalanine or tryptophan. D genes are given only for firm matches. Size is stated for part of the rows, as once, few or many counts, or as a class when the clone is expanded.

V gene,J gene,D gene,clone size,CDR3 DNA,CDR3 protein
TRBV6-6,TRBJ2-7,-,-,TGTGCCAGCCAAAACAGGTACGAGCAGTACTTC,CASQNRYEQYF
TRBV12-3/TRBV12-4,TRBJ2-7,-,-,TGTGCCAGCAGTTACCAACAGGGCTACGAGCAGTACTTC,CASSYQQGYEQYF
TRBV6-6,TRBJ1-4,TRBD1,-,TGTGCCAGCGGGACAGGGGGTACTAATGAAAAACTGTTTTTT,CASGTGGTNEKLFF
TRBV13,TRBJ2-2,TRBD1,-,TGTGCCAGCAGCCCATCACAGGGGGGGAACACCGGGGAGCTGTTTTTT,CASSPSQGGNTGELFF
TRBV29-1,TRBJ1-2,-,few,TGCAGCGTAGAGTCCCACGGCTACACCTTC,CSVESHGYTF
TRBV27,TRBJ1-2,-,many,TGTGCCAGCAGTCAAAATGCAGGGAATGGCTACACCTTC,CASSQNAGNGYTF
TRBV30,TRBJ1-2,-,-,TGTGCCTGGAGTGCGTCCTATGGCTACACCTTC,CAWSASYGYTF
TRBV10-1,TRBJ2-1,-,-,TGCGCCAGCGGGGGCGCGGGAGCCTACAATGAGCAGTTCTTC,CASGGAGAYNEQFF
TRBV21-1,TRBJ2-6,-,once,TGTGCCAGCAGCAAAGGGGTGGGAGGACACCGCGCCTCTGGGGCCAACGTCCTGACTTTC,CASSKGVGGHRASGANVLTF
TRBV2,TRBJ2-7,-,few,TGTGCCAGCAGTGAGGAGGGCTACGAGCAGTACTTC,CASSEEGYEQYF
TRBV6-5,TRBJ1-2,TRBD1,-,TGTGCCAGCAGGACCCGGGACAGATATGGCTACACCTTC,CASRTRDRYGYTF
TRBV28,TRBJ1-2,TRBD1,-,TGTGCCAGCAGCTCGACAGGGGGTAACTATGGCTACACCTTC,CASSSTGGNYGYTF
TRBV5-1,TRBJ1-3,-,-,TGCGCCAGCAGCTTGAGGGCACCCGGGAGTTTAGGAAACACCATATATTTT,CASSLRAPGSLGNTIYF
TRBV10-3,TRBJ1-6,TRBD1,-,TGTGCCATCAGCGTACAGGGGGGGAACGGTAATTCACCCCTCCACTTT,CAISVQGGNGNSPLHF
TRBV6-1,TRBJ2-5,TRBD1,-,TGTGCCAGCAGTGAAGGGACAGGGCGCAGCGAGACCCAGTACTTC,CASSEGTGRSETQYF
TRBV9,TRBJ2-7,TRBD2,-,TGTGCCAGCAGCTCCCCGGGGACTAGCGGGAGGTACGAGCAGTACTTC,CASSSPGTSGRYEQYF
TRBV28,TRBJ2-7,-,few,TGTGCCAGCAGTTTAACCCTCTCTCCGGCGGACTCCTACGAGCAGTACTTC,CASSLTLSPADSYEQYF
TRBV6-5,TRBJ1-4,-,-,TGTGCCAGCAGTCCTGGGGCGCGGGGAGAAAAACTGTTTTTT,CASSPGARGEKLFF
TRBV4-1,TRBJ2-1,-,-,TGCGCCATAGGGGCGGGTGCGGGGAATGAGCAGTTCTTC,CAIGAGAGNEQFF
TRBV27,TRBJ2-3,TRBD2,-,TGTGCCAGCAGTTTAGGGGGCGGGAGGGCCAAAGATACGCAGTATTTT,CASSLGGGRAKDTQYF
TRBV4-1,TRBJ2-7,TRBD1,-,TGCGCCAGCAGCCGCATACAGGGGGAAATACGCGAGCAGTACTTC,CASSRIQGEIREQYF
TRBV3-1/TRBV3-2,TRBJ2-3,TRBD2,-,TGTGCCAGCAGCCAATTCAGGGGACTAGCGGGATTAATTACTAGCACAGATACGCAGTATTTT,CASSQFRGLAGLITSTDTQYF
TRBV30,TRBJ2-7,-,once,TGTGCCTGGAGCGGGATATCCCCATACGAGCAGTACTTC,CAWSGISPYEQYF
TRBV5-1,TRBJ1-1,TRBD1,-,TGCGCCAGCAGCTTGGGGGACAGGGTTGAAGCTTTCTTT,CASSLGDRVEAFF
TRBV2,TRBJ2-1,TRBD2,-,TGTGCCAGCAGTTTACCCCGGCGGACTAGCGGTTCCAATGAGCAGTTCTTC,CASSLPRRTSGSNEQFF
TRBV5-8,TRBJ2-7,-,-,TGTGCCAGCAGCTTGGTACAGGGCGCCTACGAGCAGTACTTC,CASSLVQGAYEQYF
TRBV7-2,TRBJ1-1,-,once,TGTGCCAGCAGCTTACGGCAGGAGAACACTGAAGCTTTCTTT,CASSLRQENTEAFF
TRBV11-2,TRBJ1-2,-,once,TGTGCCAGCAGCTTAGCGGGGGGCGCGCGGGGCTACACCTTC,CASSLAGGARGYTF
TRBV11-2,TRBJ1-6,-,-,TGTGCCAGCATCTTGGGTCGGGGAAACCATAATTCACCCCTCCACTTT,CASILGRGNHNSPLHF
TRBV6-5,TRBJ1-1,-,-,TGTGCCAGCAGCCTCGTAAGACAGCAGAACACTGAAGCTTTCTTT,CASSLVRQQNTEAFF
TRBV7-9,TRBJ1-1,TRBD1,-,TGTGCCAGCAGCCACCGGGACAGGGGGGGGGCTGAAGCTTTCTTT,CASSHRDRGGAEAFF
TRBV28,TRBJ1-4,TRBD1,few,TGTGCCAGCAGTTTGTGGGACCCCCGACAGGGTGATAATGAAAAACTGTTTTTT,CASSLWDPRQGDNEKLFF
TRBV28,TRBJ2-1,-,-,TGTGCCAGCAGTCCTACTAGCCTACTTAACAATGAGCAGTTCTTC,CASSPTSLLNNEQFF
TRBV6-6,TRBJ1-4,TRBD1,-,TGTGCCAGCAGCCCTACAGGGGGCGTTGAAAAACTGTTTTTT,CASSPTGGVEKLFF
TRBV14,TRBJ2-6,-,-,TGTGCCAGCAGCCGGGGGAGGTCGGGGGCCAACGTCCTGACTTTC,CASSRGRSGANVLTF
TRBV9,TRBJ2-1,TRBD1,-,TGTGCCAGCAGCTCACGGGGACAGGGGAGCTCCTACAATGAGCAGTTCTTC,CASSSRGQGSSYNEQFF
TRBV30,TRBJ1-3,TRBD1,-,TGTGCCTGGAGTTCGGGACAGGGGGGAGGAAACACCATATATTTT,CAWSSGQGGGNTIYF
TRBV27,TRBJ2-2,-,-,TGTGCCATTCAGGGTTACAGGCCCGGGGAGCTGTTTTTT,CAIQGYRPGELFF
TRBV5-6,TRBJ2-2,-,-,TGTGCCAGCAGCTTGCCCCCCGGACAGGGAGGGACCGGGGAGCTGTTTTTT,CASSLPPGQGGTGELFF
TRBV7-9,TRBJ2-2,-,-,TGTGCCAGCAGCTTTGGACACAGGAGAGGCGGGGAGCTGTTTTTT,CASSFGHRRGGELFF
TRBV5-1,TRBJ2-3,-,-,TGCGCCAGCAGCTTGGAACTTCTAGGGAGAAGCACAGATACGCAGTATTTT,CASSLELLGRSTDTQYF
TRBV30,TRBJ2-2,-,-,TGTGCCTGGCGGGGGTTTTACACCGGGGAGCTGTTTTTT,CAWRGFYTGELFF